This T cell receptor (beta chain) was captured by sequencing in a study of early T cells in non-severe SARS-CoV-2 infection. This clonotype was found many times. MiXCR was run by TCRdb on the 5' RACE reads, yielding one entry per CDR3 protein. This sample carries roughly 57,000 distinct CDR3 sequences, roughly an eighth of them seen once, and the ten largest clones take around 1.4%. J lost 0 bases, V lost 5 bases, and 10 bases had no gene match. The CDR3 length is 16 residues. Germline CDR1 is SEHNR and CDR2 is FQNEAQ (reference sequence). This chain uses TRBV7-9 with TRBJ2-7; 7 positions match TRBD1. The receptor was derived from an adult who was a healthcare worker with PCR-confirmed SARS-CoV-2 infection or an uninfected control (not recorded which). Sequenced sample: whole blood. The CDR3 loop reads CASSLPWTGASYEQYF. CDR3 DNA sequence: TGTGCCAGCAGCCTTCCTTGGACAGGCGCCTCCTACGAGCAGTACTTC. The full variable domain, rest sourced from reference TRBV7-9 and TRBJ2-7, is DTGVSQNPRHKITKRGQNVTFRCDPISEHNRLYWYRQTLGQGPEFLTYFQNEAQLEKSRLLSDRFSAERPKGSFSTLEIQRTEQGDSAMYLCASSLPWTGASYEQYFGPGTRLTVT.